Sequencing of this T cell receptor beta chain was carried out in a study of T cells in Graves' hyperthyroidism and ophthalmopathy. CDR1 KGHDR and CDR2 SFDVKD come from the germline V gene. The CDR3 spans 17 residues. Trimming cost V 3 bases and J 5 bases, with 19 bases left between them. Researchers took RNA transcripts and amplified the TCR beta CDR3 regions from them. HTBI primers were used for first-round RT-PCR of the TCR CDR3. In TCRdb, the multiplex PCR reads were re-called with MiXCR into one record per CDR3 protein. The sample lists about 720,000 distinct CDR3 sequences, around 17% seen once, with around 8% in the top ten.

The sample taken for sequencing was blood. This receptor was taken from a man between 18 and 35 years old with Graves' hyperthyroidism. The chain couples TRBV24-1 to TRBJ2-1; a weak D match, TRBD2 (6 bases). Here the CDR3 reads CATSDAGPAGPDNEQFF. DNA of the CDR3: TGTGCCACCAGTGATGCCGGCCCCGCGGGACCTGACAATGAGCAGTTCTTC.